These 27 T cell receptor beta chains were all obtained from the same sample, sequenced in a study of blood T cell repertoires in COVID-19. TCRdb keeps only in-frame clones here, not all; method: immunoSEQ multiplex PCR. The table includes 70,000 to 90,000 clones, around 90% detected once. Material: peripheral blood. All receptors come from a man of 80 years or more with active or convalescent COVID-19.

The V call is TRBV10-2, the J call TRBJ1-1, with a possible D match to TRBD1 (5 bases). The CDR3 is made up of 13 amino acids. Germline CDR1 and CDR2: WSHSY and SAAADI. V shed 8 bases and J shed 5 bases, with 15 bases lying between them. The CDR3 loop reads CASGEGWSTEAFF. As DNA, the CDR3 is TGCGCCAGCGGGGAGGGGTGGAGTACTGAAGCTTTCTTT.

The chain uses TRBV19 and TRBJ2-1, with D possibly being TRBD1 (6 bases). The CDR3 has 14 amino acids. Per the germline V gene, CDR1 is LNHDA and CDR2 is SQIVND (reference sequence). V was pared by 3 bases and J by 6 bases, with 12 bases between. Here the CDR3 reads CASSIREQGNEQFF. In DNA form, the CDR3 reads TGTGCCAGTAGTATCAGAGAACAGGGCAATGAGCAGTTCTTC.

The V call is TRBV18, the J call TRBJ1-3; 7 bases align to TRBD1. This CDR3 region has 15 residues. The junction had 6 bases not matched to a gene; V was cut back by 2 bases and J by 5 bases. Germline loops: CDR1 KGHSH, CDR2 LQKENI. The CDR3 spells CASSPNRGQRNTIYF. DNA for the CDR3: TGTGCCAGCTCACCAAACAGGGGACAGAGAAACACCATATATTTT.

This rearrangement joins TRBV11-2 to TRBJ2-5; TRBD1 matches at 7 bases. Germline assignment: CDR1 SGHAT and CDR2 FQNNGV. The CDR3 is made up of 15 amino acids. V trimming: 4 bases; J trimming: 5 bases; junction bases outside the gene matches: 10. The chain's CDR3 is CASSSTLGQPETQYF. In DNA form, the CDR3 reads TGTGCCAGCAGCTCCACCCTGGGACAGCCCGAGACCCAGTACTTC.

CDR3 coding DNA: TGTGCCAGCAGTGTGGCGGGAGGAACTAGAGCGCAGTTCTTC. Residues: CASSVAGGTRAQFF. The chain employs TRBV11-2 and TRBJ2-1; 8 bases map to TRBD2. The CDR3 covers 14 residues. Germline V gene sequence: CDR1 SGHAT, CDR2 FQNNGV. The V and J ends lost 6 bases and 12 bases, in that order; junction bases with no gene match: 13.

This clone was detected only once. The V and J genes are TRBV6-5 and TRBJ2-1; D gene ambiguous. The CDR3 has 14 residues. The V end was cut by 6 bases, the J end by 4 bases, with 13 bases between. CDR1 is MNHEY, CDR2 SVGAGI, per germline. CDR3 coding DNA: TGTGCCAGCAGCTCTCTCCCCCCTTACAATGAGCAGTTCTTC. It specifies CASSSLPPYNEQFF.

The chain carries TRBV6-5 and TRBJ1-1; 7 bases align to TRBD1. This CDR3 is 15 amino acids long. Germline assignment: CDR1 MNHEY and CDR2 SVGAGI. V was clipped by 6 bases and J by 4 bases; unmatched bases: 11. CDR3 loop: CASSIHRGGRTEAFF. The CDR3 DNA reads as TGTGCCAGCAGCATACACAGGGGTGGCCGCACTGAAGCTTTCTTT.

This chain links TRBV7-2 with TRBJ2-3; D remains unclear. CDR3 length: 15 amino acids. Trimming cost V 2 bases and J 2 bases, with 11 bases left between them. The V gene's germline CDR1 is SGHTA and CDR2 FQGNSA. In DNA form, the CDR3 reads TGTGCCAGCAGCTTACGGAGAGGTGACACAGATACGCAGTATTTT. The encoded protein is CASSLRRGDTDTQYF.

Only one count was recorded for this clone. J is TRBJ2-3 and V is TRBV5-4; TRBD1 is a possible D gene (7 bases). This CDR3 spans 14 amino acids. Germline CDR1 reads SGHNT; CDR2 reads YYREEE (reference sequence). Deletions cut 2 bases from V and 5 bases from J, with 12 bases between. The DNA for the CDR3 is TGTGCCAGCAGCTTAGGAGGGGGCGAAGATACGCAGTATTTT. It yields the protein CASSLGGGEDTQYF.

This chain links TRBV5-1 with TRBJ2-2; no definite D call. Trimming took 2 bases from V and 0 from J, leaving 17 bases between them. This CDR3 is built from 18 residues. CDR1 and CDR2 from the germline V gene are SGHRS and YFSETQ. CDR3 loop: CASSFPTPLESNTGELFF. CDR3 sequence (DNA): TGCGCCAGCAGCTTTCCCACTCCCCTAGAATCGAACACCGGGGAGCTGTTTTTT.

This chain links TRBV19 with TRBJ1-2; 11 bases line up with TRBD1. CDR1 LNHDA and CDR2 SQIVND come from the germline V gene (reference sequence). V lost 4 bases to trimming and J lost 3 bases; unmatched junction nucleotides: 4. The CDR3 sequence is 15 residues long. The chain's CDR3 is CASSRTGGADYGYTF. DNA for the CDR3: TGTGCCAGTAGTAGGACAGGGGGCGCCGACTATGGCTACACCTTC. Full variable domain (outside the CDR3, taken from reference TRBV19 and TRBJ1-2): DGGITQSPKYLFRKEGQNVTLSCEQNLNHDAMYWYRQDPGQGLRLIYYSQIVNDFQKGDIAEGYSVSREKKESFPLTVTSAQKNPTAFYLCASSRTGGADYGYTFGSGTRLTVV.

The chain employs TRBV2 and TRBJ2-1, with 8 bases identical to TRBD2. The length of the CDR3 is 14 residues. Germline trimming cut 6 bases from V and 5 bases from J; bases unmatched to any gene: 6. CDR1 and CDR2 (germline): SNHLY, FYNNEI. This CDR3 is CASRERLANNEQFF. The CDR3, as DNA: TGTGCCAGCAGGGAAAGACTAGCGAACAATGAGCAGTTCTTC.

The CDR3 nucleotides are TGTGCCAGCAGCTCCGGGGAGGGAAACACCATATATTTT. Translation gives CASSSGEGNTIYF. The chain joins TRBV7-6 to TRBJ1-3; no reliable D call. The CDR3 loop spans 13 amino acids. Deletions cut 4 bases from V and 4 bases from J, with 8 bases between. The V gene's germline CDR1 is SGHVS and CDR2 FNYEAQ.

The rearrangement links TRBV7-9 to TRBJ2-6; perhaps TRBD2 as D (5 bases). Germline lookup yields CDR1 SEHNR and CDR2 FQNEAQ (reference sequence). The CDR3 is made up of 18 amino acids. Trimming removed 3 bases from V and 1 base from J, with 16 bases in between. CDR3 region: CASSFRGRGRSGANVLTF. The DNA of the CDR3 is TGTGCCAGCAGCTTCCGAGGGCGCGGAAGATCTGGGGCCAACGTCCTGACTTTC.

The chain couples TRBV28 to TRBJ1-3; unclear D gene. V shed 2 bases and J shed 2 bases, with 16 bases lying between them. The length of the CDR3 is 17 residues. Germline V gene lookup returns CDR1 MDHEN and CDR2 SYDVKM. The CDR3: CASSLISRAGAGNTIYF. The CDR3, as DNA: TGTGCCAGCAGTTTAATTTCGAGGGCGGGAGCTGGAAACACCATATATTTT.

There are a few counts of this clone. V is TRBV5-1 and J is TRBJ1-4, with 8 bases that match TRBD1. CDR1 is SGHRS and CDR2 is YFSETQ in the germline V gene. The CDR3 runs to 15 residues. The junction had 5 bases not matched to a gene; V was cut back by 7 bases and J by 0 bases. CDR3 nucleotides: TGCGCCAGCTCCCGGGACAGGTCAACTAATGAAAAACTGTTTTTT. Protein sequence: CASSRDRSTNEKLFF.

In its sample, this clone was seen a few times. This chain uses TRBV5-1 with TRBJ2-3, with D perhaps TRBD2 (6 bases). V gave up 4 bases and J gave up 0 bases, with 21 bases separating them. From germline, CDR1 is SGHRS and CDR2 YFSETQ. This CDR3 is 18 amino acids long. Here the CDR3 reads CASSMPPGVIWSTDTQYF. In DNA, the CDR3 is TGCGCCAGCAGCATGCCGCCGGGAGTAATATGGAGCACAGATACGCAGTATTTT.

The chain has TRBV6-6 and TRBJ1-4; D unresolved. CDR3 length equals 14 residues. Per the germline V gene, CDR1 is MNHNY and CDR2 is SVGAGI (reference sequence). V was shortened by 8 bases and J by 7 bases, with 17 bases between the two germline ends. The CDR3 region has the DNA TGTGCCAGCGAGAAGGAGGACGTGGGTGAAAAACTGTTTTTT. This sequence encodes CASEKEDVGEKLFF.

The rearrangement links TRBV28 to TRBJ1-1, with 9 bases lining up with TRBD1. V shed 3 bases, J shed 1 base, and the junction held 3 bases outside the gene matches. The length of the CDR3 is 15 residues. The germline V gene encodes CDR1 MDHEN and CDR2 SYDVKM. The CDR3 protein is CASSFLGQGNTEAFF. The CDR3 DNA is TGTGCCAGCAGTTTCTTGGGACAGGGGAACACTGAAGCTTTCTTT. The whole variable domain, remainder taken from reference TRBV28 and TRBJ1-1, is DVKVTQSSRYLVKRTGEKVFLECVQDMDHENMFWYRQDPGLGLRLIYFSYDVKMKEKGDIPEGYSVSREKKERFSLILESASTNQTSMYLCASSFLGQGNTEAFFGQGTRLTVV.

V gene TRBV24-1 combines with J gene TRBJ2-6, with 7 bases that match TRBD1. V dropped 3 bases and J dropped 2; count of bases not matched to a gene: 6. CDR1 is KGHDR and CDR2 is SFDVKD in the germline V gene. This CDR3 spans 17 amino acids. CDR3 amino acids: CATSDTTGIPGANVLTF. The CDR3 nucleotides are TGTGCCACCAGTGATACGACAGGGATTCCTGGGGCCAACGTCCTGACTTTC.

CDR3 sequence reads: CASSGGDRPTDTQYF. CDR3 nucleotides: TGTGCCAGTAGTGGGGGGGACAGGCCCACAGATACGCAGTATTTT. The chain is built from TRBV19 and TRBJ2-3; D is possibly TRBD1 (8 bases). This CDR3 is built from 15 residues. The germline V and J ends were trimmed by 5 bases and 2 bases, with 14 bases remaining between them. Germline CDR1 is LNHDA and CDR2 is SQIVND (reference sequence). The whole variable domain, remainder taken from reference TRBV19 and TRBJ2-3, is DGGITQSPKYLFRKEGQNVTLSCEQNLNHDAMYWYRQDPGQGLRLIYYSQIVNDFQKGDIAEGYSVSREKKESFPLTVTSAQKNPTAFYLCASSGGDRPTDTQYFGPGTRLTVL.

The chain carries TRBV5-1 and TRBJ2-2; D possibly corresponds to TRBD1 (6 bases). Germline CDR1 SGHRS, CDR2 YFSETQ. Between the trimmed V and J ends, which lost 5 bases and 2 bases, there was a span of 16 bases. This CDR3 spans 16 amino acids. The CDR3 DNA is TGCGCCAGCAGGCTGGAAGGGACACACAACACCGGGGAGCTGTTTTTT. Encoded protein: CASRLEGTHNTGELFF.

This sequence joins TRBV7-3 and TRBJ2-2; 10 bases match TRBD1. The CDR3 contains 16 residues. CDR1 is SGHTA, CDR2 FQGTGA, per germline. Trimming cost V 5 bases and J 2 bases; bases outside gene matches: 5. The CDR3 sequence is CASSLDRGPNTGELFF. The CDR3, as DNA: TGTGCCAGCAGCCTCGACAGGGGGCCAAACACCGGGGAGCTGTTTTTT.

The chain carries TRBV5-1 and TRBJ2-2, with 7 bases aligning to TRBD1. The CDR3 totals 15 residues. V shed 0 bases, J shed 4 bases, and the junction held 3 bases outside the gene matches. Germline assignment: CDR1 SGHRS and CDR2 YFSETQ. The CDR3 spells CASSLEAGGTGELFF. CDR3 sequence (DNA): TGCGCCAGCAGCTTGGAGGCAGGGGGCACCGGGGAGCTGTTTTTT.

V is TRBV5-1 and J is TRBJ1-2; D uncertain. V was clipped by 7 bases and J by 2 bases, with 9 bases between them. The CDR3 extends over 12 amino acids. Per germline, CDR1 SGHRS and CDR2 YFSETQ. The CDR3, as DNA: TGCGCCAGCGCGGGAGACAACTATGGCTACACCTTC. It specifies CASAGDNYGYTF.

V usage is TRBV14 and J usage is TRBJ2-3, with 9 positions matching TRBD2. With 4 bases clipped from V and 0 bases from J, the junction kept 14 bases outside the gene matches. Germline-derived CDR1 and CDR2 are SGHDN and FVKESK. This CDR3 is built from 19 residues. The CDR3 nucleotides read TGTGCCAGCAGCCCCTTACGGGCTAGCGGGATGACTAGCACAGATACGCAGTATTTT. It codes for CASSPLRASGMTSTDTQYF.

The chain couples TRBV4-2 to TRBJ1-2, with D possibly being TRBD1 (6 bases). This CDR3 is built from 16 residues. Germline lookup yields CDR1 LGHNA and CDR2 YNFKEQ. Deletions cut 0 bases from V and 1 base from J, with 12 bases between. The CDR3 protein is CASSQEGQGYNYGYTF. CDR3 coding DNA: TGTGCCAGCAGCCAAGAAGGCCAGGGGTATAACTATGGCTACACCTTC.